This T cell receptor (beta chain) is drawn from a study of blood T cell repertoires in COVID-19. TCRdb keeps only in-frame clones here, not all; method: immunoSEQ multiplex PCR. Among 120,000 to 150,000 clones listed, around 87% were seen once. This clone was seen a handful of times. This receptor was identified in a man between 45 and 60 years old who had recovered from COVID-19. Material: peripheral blood.

CDR3 amino acids: CASGFSTGKIDQPQHF. As DNA, the CDR3 is TGTGCTAGTGGTTTCTCGACAGGGAAAATCGATCAGCCCCAGCATTTT. The V call is TRBV12-5, the J call TRBJ1-5, with 7 bases fitting TRBD1. Germline V gene sequence: CDR1 LGHNT, CDR2 FRNRAP. The CDR3 has 16 amino acids. The V segment lost 3 bases and the J segment 5 bases; nucleotides outside the gene matches: 10.